The sequence of this TCR beta chain was determined in a study of response to subunit inactivated influenza vaccine. Study-wide findings and caveats: Each seasonal influenza vaccination recruits few new T cells, the authors suggested.

Germline trimming cut 5 bases from V and 15 bases from J; bases unmatched to any gene: 5. The CDR3 loop spans 11 amino acids. TCRdb ran MiXCR on the RT-PCR reads and lists one entry per CDR3 protein. Of 550,000 to 800,000 distinct CDR3 sequences in the sample, 15% to 18% are singletons; the top ten hold roughly 11%. The table lists this clonotype with a few counts. What it binds is not known. Here the sequenced sample was PBMCs from blood, taken approximately 12 days after vaccination. The sequence was collected from a man aged 50 to 59 who received an inactivated influenza vaccine. The V and J genes are TRBV12-3 or TRBV12-4 and TRBJ2-1; TRBD1 matches 9 bases. The CDR3 DNA reads TGTGCCAGCAGTAACGGACAGGGGCTGTTCTTC. Translation: CASSNGQGLFF.